This TCR beta chain was retrieved from a study of T cells in Graves' hyperthyroidism and ophthalmopathy. This clonotype came up a few times. Its antigen is currently unknown. Whole-study results and caveats: Most thyroid clonotypes that were expanded above 0.001 also turned up in blood.

What was amplified from RNA transcripts were TCR beta CDR3 regions. First-round RT-PCR targeting the TCR CDR3 was performed with the HTBI primer set. TCRdb itself ran the multiplex PCR reads through MiXCR, one entry per CDR3 protein. The data hold more than 650,000 distinct CDR3 sequences, with around 15% observed a single time. Criteria for exclusion of patients were uncontrolled infection, other autoimmune disease, pregnancy or lactation. Diagnosing involved the use of clinical symptoms, serum thyroxine and TRAb, thyroid ultrasound and orbital computed tomography. Specimen: blood. The receptor's source is a woman aged 18 to 35 with Graves' hyperthyroidism.

The CDR3 region has the DNA TGTGCCAGCAGTCAAAGGGGCATTAGCAATCAGCCCCAGCATTTT. Translated, it gives CASSQRGISNQPQHF. J is TRBJ1-5 and V is TRBV2; possible D gene TRBD1, 5 bases. The CDR3 totals 15 residues. Germline V gene lookup returns CDR1 SNHLY and CDR2 FYNNEI. The V end was cut by 5 bases, the J end by 0 bases, with 11 bases between.